Presented here are 32 T cell receptor beta chains from one specimen sequenced in a study of T cell responses to AZD1222 COVID-19 vaccine. Using immunoSEQ multiplex PCR, the repertoire was profiled, and TCRdb retains in-frame clones only, with some absent. This sample has approximately 110,000 clones; 92% occur once, and the top ten carry about 1.2%. Sequenced here: peripheral blood, sampled on day 0 of AZD1222 vaccination. Receptor source: an adult in good health.

The V call is TRBV7-2, the J call TRBJ1-1, with D perhaps matching TRBD1 (6 bases). The CDR3 consists of 13 residues. Germline values: CDR1 SGHTA, CDR2 FQGNSA. V was pared by 5 bases and J by 4 bases, with 11 bases between. CDR3 amino acids: CASSPDSLTEAFF. The CDR3 bases are TGTGCCAGCAGCCCGGACAGCCTCACTGAAGCTTTCTTT.

The DNA for the CDR3 is TGTGCCAGCAGTGGACTGGGCCGGGGGATGAACACTGAAGCTTTCTTT. Encoded protein: CASSGLGRGMNTEAFF. The rearrangement uses TRBV2 and TRBJ1-1; weak D call: TRBD1 (5 bases). V was shortened by 4 bases and J by 0 bases, with 15 bases between the two germline ends. The CDR3 covers 16 residues. Germline CDR1 and CDR2: SNHLY and FYNNEI.

The chain joins TRBV28 to TRBJ1-2; no definite D call. Germline V CDR1 and CDR2: MDHEN, SYDVKM. CDR3 size: 12 residues. V was trimmed by 6 bases and J by 0 bases, leaving 5 bases between them. The CDR3 nucleotides read TGTGCCAGCAGGCCACCTAACTATGGCTACACCTTC. Protein product: CASRPPNYGYTF.

The chain recombines TRBV29-1 with TRBJ2-3; D not certain. The germline CDR1 and CDR2 sequences are SQVTM and ANQGSEA. The CDR3 sequence is 13 residues long. Trimming pared 6 bases from V and 0 bases from J, leaving 10 bases between. CDR3 amino acids: CSVQRSSTDTQYF. The CDR3 nucleotides read TGCAGCGTACAGAGATCTAGCACAGATACGCAGTATTTT.

This clone appeared once. The chain employs TRBV5-1 and TRBJ2-1; TRBD2 agrees at 8 bases. With 0 bases clipped from V and 8 bases from J, the junction kept 7 bases outside the gene matches. The CDR3 consists of 15 residues. Germline V gene sequence: CDR1 SGHRS, CDR2 YFSETQ. The CDR3 nucleotides read TGCGCCAGCAGCTTGGCCGGGACTAGTTCCCATGAGCAGTTCTTC. It codes for CASSLAGTSSHEQFF.

The CDR3 nucleotides read TGTGCCAGCAGGAGCCCATACGGTGGGGATGAAAAACTGTTTTTT. Protein: CASRSPYGGDEKLFF. V gene TRBV7-6 combines with J gene TRBJ1-4; D call uncertain. The germline V gene has CDR1 SGHVS and CDR2 FNYEAQ. V was trimmed by 6 bases and J by 6 bases, leaving 17 bases between them. This CDR3 is built from 15 residues.

The CDR3 bases are TGTGCCAGCAGCCCCCATACGCGAGGGGTTGCTGGCTACACCTTC. Translation gives CASSPHTRGVAGYTF. The chain has TRBV4-2 and TRBJ1-2; the D gene is possibly TRBD1 (5 bases). Germline CDR1 reads LGHNA; CDR2 reads YNFKEQ. V was pared by 4 bases and J by 7 bases, with 19 bases between. The CDR3 is 15 residues long.

The chain joins TRBV19 to TRBJ1-1; perhaps TRBD1 as D (5 bases). Germline CDR1 LNHDA, CDR2 SQIVND (reference sequence). CDR3 length equals 13 residues. V gave up 2 bases and J gave up 5 bases, with 9 bases separating them. The CDR3 DNA reads TGTGCCAGTAGTATAAAGGGGTCAACTGAAGCTTTCTTT. Protein: CASSIKGSTEAFF.

This clone was seen only a few times. The V gene is TRBV6-2 or TRBV6-3, the J gene TRBJ2-2; no clear D. Per the germline V gene, CDR1 is MNHEY and CDR2 is SVGEGT. The CDR3 totals 15 residues. The V and J ends lost 4 bases and 4 bases respectively, with 13 bases between them. CDR3 residues: CASSSPLVVTGELFF. CDR3 in DNA: TGTGCCAGCAGTTCCCCCTTGGTGGTCACCGGGGAGCTGTTTTTT.

In this sample, this clone turned up a few times. V is TRBV28 and J is TRBJ1-5, with no clear D. CDR3 length: 11 residues. Germline assignment: CDR1 MDHEN and CDR2 SYDVKM. Trimming stripped 6 bases from V and 7 bases from J, with 7 bases between. The chain's CDR3 is CASSLTQPQHF. Written as DNA, the CDR3 is TGTGCCAGCAGCTTAACCCAGCCCCAGCATTTT.

This clone has a single count. The V and J genes are TRBV13 and TRBJ2-3; the match to TRBD2 covers 11 bases. V dropped 5 bases and J dropped 5; count of bases not matched to a gene: 9. The CDR3 loop spans 16 amino acids. CDR1 and CDR2 (germline): PRHDT, FYEKMQ (reference sequence). In DNA, the CDR3 is TGTGCCAGCAGCCCCAAGGTCCTAGCGGGAGGAGATACGCAGTATTTT. Amino acids: CASSPKVLAGGDTQYF.

This clone was seen once. V usage is TRBV10-1 and J usage is TRBJ2-2, with 11 bases that match TRBD1. Trimming took 7 bases from V and 2 from J; bases not matched to a gene: 12. Germline values: CDR1 WNHNN, CDR2 SYGVQD (reference sequence). The CDR3 is 18 residues long. CDR3 amino acids: CASTTTGTGGKNTGELFF. The CDR3 DNA follows: TGCGCCAGCACTACCACCGGGACAGGGGGTAAAAACACCGGGGAGCTGTTTTTT.

In its sample, this clone was seen once. The CDR3 DNA reads as TGTGCCAGCAAGAGGGGGCGAGGAAGAAATCAGCCCCAGCATTTT. As protein: CASKRGRGRNQPQHF. V and J are TRBV27 and TRBJ1-5; TRBD1 matches at 7 bases. This CDR3 has 15 residues. Per the germline V gene, CDR1 is MNHEY and CDR2 is SMNVEV (reference sequence). The V and J ends lost 7 bases and 4 bases, in that order; junction bases with no gene match: 10.

The chain is built from TRBV2 and TRBJ2-7; D unclear. Trimming took 1 base from V and 4 from J, leaving 2 bases between them. Germline V CDR1 and CDR2: SNHLY, FYNNEI. The CDR3 loop spans 11 amino acids. This chain's CDR3 is CASSEGYEQYF. The CDR3 DNA is TGTGCCAGCAGTGAAGGTTACGAGCAGTACTTC.

This clone was picked up one time. The chain recombines TRBV7-2 with TRBJ1-1; no definite D call. Trimming removed 3 bases from V and 0 bases from J, with 5 bases in between. This CDR3 is 13 amino acids long. Germline-derived CDR1 and CDR2 are SGHTA and FQGNSA. The CDR3 DNA follows: TGTGCCAGCAGCTTTAACATGAACACTGAAGCTTTCTTT. Translating gives CASSFNMNTEAFF.

This clone is a singleton in its sample. Different DNA sequences within this sample yield the same CDR3. V gene TRBV29-1 combines with J gene TRBJ2-5; TRBD1 aligns across 7 bases. The CDR3 consists of 11 residues. Germline CDR1 reads SQVTM; CDR2 reads ANQGSEA. Trimming took 7 bases from V and 4 from J; bases not matched to a gene: 3. CDR3 residues: CSGYRGETQYF. The DNA for the CDR3 is TGCAGCGGGTACAGGGGAGAGACCCAGTACTTC.

J is TRBJ2-2 and V is TRBV9; possibly TRBD1 for D (5 bases). Trimming removed 0 bases from V and 5 bases from J, with 11 bases in between. The CDR3 totals 15 residues. CDR1 SGDLS and CDR2 YYNGEE come from the germline V gene. CDR3 in amino acids: CASSVASPGTGELFF. DNA for the CDR3: TGTGCCAGCAGCGTAGCTTCCCCAGGGACCGGGGAGCTGTTTTTT.

This chain uses TRBV5-1 with TRBJ2-6; D remains unclear. CDR1 and CDR2 from the germline V gene are SGHRS and YFSETQ. Trimming took 2 bases from V and 0 from J, leaving 6 bases between them. CDR3 length: 15 residues. CDR3 DNA: TGCGCCAGCAGCTTAGCAGTCTCTGGGGCCAACGTCCTGACTTTC. Residues: CASSLAVSGANVLTF.

The J gene is TRBJ2-1, the V gene TRBV3-1 (or the pseudogene TRBV3-2); D possibly corresponds to TRBD2 (6 bases). This CDR3 is built from 13 residues. Germline lookup yields CDR1 LGHDT and CDR2 YNNKEL (reference sequence). Deletions cut 3 bases from V and 3 bases from J, with 6 bases between. The CDR3 region is CASSHGSYNEQFF. The DNA for the CDR3 is TGTGCCAGCAGCCACGGGAGCTACAATGAGCAGTTCTTC.

The V call is TRBV6-5, the J call TRBJ1-5, with 8 bases fitting TRBD1. J was trimmed by 6 bases and V by 5 bases; bases with no gene match: 6. The CDR3 has 14 amino acids. Germline CDR1 and CDR2: MNHEY and SVGAGI. The CDR3 reads CASSPDRGGQPQHF. The DNA for the CDR3 is TGTGCCAGCAGTCCTGACAGGGGTGGTCAGCCCCAGCATTTT.

The CDR3 region has the DNA TGTGCCAGTAGTATCGCTGTGGACCGGAACACTGAAGCTTTCTTT. Amino acids: CASSIAVDRNTEAFF. The chain joins TRBV19 to TRBJ1-1; no definite D call. The germline V gene has CDR1 LNHDA and CDR2 SQIVND (reference sequence). V was clipped by 3 bases and J by 1 base, with 12 bases between them. The CDR3 consists of 15 residues.

This chain links TRBV6-4 with TRBJ2-1; D perhaps matches TRBD1 (6 bases). The CDR3 is 12 amino acids. Between the trimmed V and J ends, which lost 6 bases and 4 bases, there was a span of 7 bases. Germline assignment: CDR1 MRHNA and CDR2 SNTAGT. CDR3 bases: TGTGCCAGCAGAGACAGGTACAATGAGCAGTTCTTC. Its translation: CASRDRYNEQFF.

The V call is TRBV7-2, the J call TRBJ2-7; D unresolved. Germline CDR1 and CDR2: SGHTA and FQGNSA. The CDR3 is 15 residues long. Trimming stripped 4 bases from V and 0 bases from J, with 13 bases between. CDR3 loop: CASSSDITSSYEQYF. CDR3 in DNA: TGTGCCAGCAGCTCTGATATAACAAGCTCCTACGAGCAGTACTTC. Using reference TRBV7-2 and TRBJ2-7 for the parts outside the CDR3, the full variable domain is GAGVSQSPSNKVTEKGKDVELRCDPISGHTALYWYRQSLGQGLEFLIYFQGNSAPDKSGLPSDRFSAERTGGSVSTLTIQRTQQEDSAVYLCASSSDITSSYEQYFGPGTRLTVT.

The chain links TRBV5-8 to TRBJ1-2; D is ambiguous. Germline V gene data show CDR1 as SGHTS and CDR2 as YDEGEE. The CDR3 consists of 12 residues. V was shortened by 4 bases and J by 4 bases, with 8 bases between the two germline ends. The CDR3 spells CASSPSSYGYTF. CDR3 DNA: TGTGCCAGCAGCCCCTCAAGCTATGGCTACACCTTC.

V gene TRBV3-1 (or the pseudogene TRBV3-2) combines with J gene TRBJ2-3; D gene ambiguous. This CDR3 region has 14 residues. V lost 1 base and J lost 0, with 5 bases in between. Germline CDR1 LGHDT, CDR2 YNNKEL (reference sequence). As DNA, the CDR3 is TGTGCCAGCAGCCAAGTCCGTAGCACAGATACGCAGTATTTT. Encoded protein: CASSQVRSTDTQYF.

The chain couples TRBV7-2 to TRBJ1-6; D perhaps matches TRBD1 (5 bases). Germline V CDR1 and CDR2: SGHTA, FQGNSA. The CDR3 has 14 amino acids. Trimming took 2 bases from V and 6 from J, leaving 8 bases between them. The CDR3 region is CASSLQGGNSPLHF. For the CDR3, the DNA is TGTGCCAGCAGCTTACAGGGAGGTAATTCACCCCTCCACTTT.

This chain joins TRBV9 and TRBJ1-2, with 7 bases fitting TRBD1. CDR1 and CDR2 (germline): SGDLS, YYNGEE. CDR3 size: 14 residues. The J segment lost 4 bases and the V segment lost 4 bases, leaving 7 bases of the junction unmatched. The CDR3 is CASSLTGVSYGYTF. CDR3 nucleotides: TGTGCCAGCAGCCTAACAGGGGTCTCCTATGGCTACACCTTC. Supplemented by reference TRBV9 and TRBJ1-2, the full variable domain reads DSGVTQTPKHLITATGQRVTLRCSPRSGDLSVYWYQQSLDQGLQFLIQYYNGEERAKGNILERFSAQQFPDLHSELNLSSLELGDSALYFCASSLTGVSYGYTFGSGTRLTVV.

V usage is TRBV2 and J usage is TRBJ2-3, with TRBD2 matching 12 bases. J was trimmed by 4 bases and V by 8 bases; bases with no gene match: 4. Germline CDR1 SNHLY, CDR2 FYNNEI. The CDR3 extends over 14 amino acids. CDR3: CASGRLAGADTQYF. The CDR3 nucleotides are TGTGCCAGCGGACGACTAGCGGGAGCAGATACGCAGTATTTT. The full variable domain, with the rest looked up from reference TRBV2 and TRBJ2-3, is EPEVTQTPSHQVTQMGQEVILRCVPISNHLYFYWYRQILGQKVEFLVSFYNNEISEKSEIFDDQFSVERPDGSNFTLKIRSTKLEDSAMYFCASGRLAGADTQYFGPGTRLTVL.

The V call is TRBV6-5, the J call TRBJ2-1, with 8 bases matching TRBD2. The germline CDR1 and CDR2 sequences are MNHEY and SVGAGI. Trimming cost V 4 bases and J 3 bases; bases outside gene matches: 2. The CDR3 is made up of 14 amino acids. The DNA for the CDR3 is TGTGCCAGCAGTTCCGGGACTAGCTACAATGAGCAGTTCTTC. This translates into CASSSGTSYNEQFF.

The rearrangement uses TRBV19 and TRBJ2-1; 7 bases fit TRBD1. V shed 1 base, J shed 9 bases, and the junction held 6 bases outside the gene matches. CDR1 is LNHDA, CDR2 SQIVND, per germline (reference sequence). The CDR3 has 14 amino acids. The CDR3 DNA follows: TGTGCCAGTAGTATAGTTCGGGCAGGGGGTGAGCAGTTCTTC. This codes for CASSIVRAGGEQFF.

The chain employs TRBV30 and TRBJ2-5; perhaps D is TRBD1 or TRBD2 (6 bases each). The germline CDR1 and CDR2 sequences are GTSNPN and SVGIG (reference sequence). The length of the CDR3 is 13 residues. CDR3 sequence (DNA): TGTGCGTACCGTACGGGGGCAGGGGAGACCCAGTACTTC. Translated, it gives CAYRTGAGETQYF.

This chain connects TRBV6-2 or TRBV6-3 to TRBJ1-6; D remains ambiguous. Trimming took off 5 bases at V and 2 bases at J, with 7 bases between the two ends. The CDR3 loop spans 14 amino acids. Germline V gene lookup returns CDR1 MNHEY and CDR2 SVGEGT. CDR3 sequence reads: CASSNTAYNSPLHF. CDR3 nucleotides: TGTGCCAGCAGTAATACCGCCTATAATTCACCCCTCCACTTT.